This paragraph covers one TCR beta chain sequence. Its target is unknown. This record belongs to a study of T cell responses to AZD1222 COVID-19 vaccine. Regarding the study as a whole: Baseline testing showed seropositivity in only a handful of AZD1222 recipients.

Sequencing used immunoSEQ multiplex PCR; TCRdb keeps in-frame clones, though not all of them. The table has some 170,000 clones, 92% seen once. The V end was cut by 4 bases, the J end by 7 bases, with 5 bases between. The germline CDR1 and CDR2 sequences are ENHRY and SYGVKD. CDR3 length: 11 residues. Sequenced material: peripheral blood, taken 28 days after the second AZD1222 dose. The receptor was derived from an adult who received the AZD1222 COVID-19 vaccine. This rearrangement joins TRBV10-3 to TRBJ2-1; no reliable D call. CDR3 loop: CAISANNEQFF. CDR3 DNA sequence: TGTGCCATCAGTGCAAATAATGAGCAGTTCTTC.